The clone carrying this T cell receptor beta chain came up a few times. What it binds is unknown. This CDR3 has 16 amino acids. Trimming shortened V by 0 bases and J by 1 base, and 12 bases separated the two germline ends. From germline, CDR1 is MGHRA and CDR2 YSYEKL. Incorporated into the TCR beta cDNA libraries were unique molecular identifiers, which served to reduce PCR and sequencing biases. TCRdb re-called the PCR reads with MiXCR, one entry per CDR3 protein. The data contain some 450,000 distinct CDR3 sequences, roughly 45% of them singletons. These data come from a study of post-analysis software for immune sequencing data. Overall study context: The cohort encompassed relapsing-remitting, secondary progressive and progressive-relapsing multiple sclerosis disease courses.

Study-wide results and limits: Included in a set of about five TRBV segments more frequent in patients than controls were TRBV5-6, TRBV5-1 and TRBV20-1.

The source is a girl aged 10 to 17 with multiple sclerosis. The chain joins TRBV4-1 to TRBJ2-5; D might be TRBD1 (6 bases). Sequencing was done on a sample of blood. CDR3 in DNA: TGCGCCAGCAGCCAAGAGACAGGATCGGGCCAAGAGACCCAGTACTTC. Translation gives CASSQETGSGQETQYF.